This entry concerns a single TCR beta chain. Its antigen specificity is not known. No base qualities exist here, and no much larger clone lies one base off it. This specimen belongs to a study of T cell responses to AZD1222 COVID-19 vaccine (dated by TCRdb to the early 2020s). About the study as a whole: AZD1222 recipients with second doses at about 4 weeks or about 12 weeks were pooled, because spike-specific TCR depth and breadth did not differ between schedules. TCR sequencing covered 233 trial participants: 200 to 220 given two doses of AZD1222 and 26 given two doses of MenACWY control vaccine. Trial participants were enrolled by age into subgroups of 18-55, 56-69 and 70-plus years, and 148, 28 and 57 TCR-sequenced participants, respectively, were included in these subgroups. Summary of the overall study and its limitations: Conclusions about previously exposed vaccinees are limited because only six or seven AZD1222 recipients were SARS-CoV-2 seropositive at baseline. In the small 56-69-year group, the increase in depth fell short of significance, most likely because of low power. Because no day 14 peak-response samples were available, repertoires were characterized only after the peak T cell response. Participants were mostly white British and included more females than males, and it was suggested by the authors that clonal diversity may have been underestimated. After two AZD1222 doses, both the breadth and the depth of spike-specific TCRs were significantly higher than at day 0 and than in MenACWY recipients. Reportedly, almost half of the unique spike-specific TCRs recognized epitopes lying outside the regions that are mutated in the B.1.351 and B.1.1.7 variants. CD4 TCRs associated with the vaccine covered the entire spike protein, and the dominant responses were in regions 160-218 and 743-854.

This specimen's time point label, interpreted: baseline before first vaccination. Samples from vaccinated people were obtained from the UK trials COV001 and COV002, which included a single-blind randomized controlled phase 2/3 trial of AZD1222 (ChAdOx1 nCoV-19) in healthy adults. For TCRbeta chain sequencing, PBMC samples from trial participants were taken at day 0 and at day 28 after the second dose. Per the germline V gene, SGDLS is the CDR1 and YYNGEE is the CDR2. V is pared back by 4 bases and J by 5 bases, with 12 bases lying between the germline termini. Reading from cysteine to phenylalanine, the CDR3 counts 13 amino acids. Only the CDR3 part of the read is kept: 39 bases, read in frame from the first base. The CDR3 regions of human TCRbeta chains were subjected to immunosequencing. In the original analysis: TCRs in the repertoires were compared against a reference library of SARS-CoV-2-specific TCRs that had been generated with the MIRA antigen-specificity platform. Breadth was defined as the fraction of unique TCRs that were SARS-CoV-2-associated, and depth was defined as the fraction of total T cells that were SARS-CoV-2-associated. Using the MIRA data, every spike-specific TCR was mapped to the spike region that the TCR reacted to and assigned to either a CD4 or a CD8 class. Log10-transformed breadth and depth values were compared by one-way ANOVA with Sidak's multiple comparisons tests. TCRdb holds this immuneACCESS table with in-frame rearrangements only. Some clones are missing; in checked studies, unresolved V genes explain under half, and the rest has no known cause. That table furnishes V, J and clone size, whereas the DNA furnished D and trimming. This sample gives around 81,000 clones in total; 65% to 85% of them show up just once. The ten largest account for about 3.1% of the sample.

This receptor was obtained from an adult in good health. The sample here was peripheral blood, taken on day 0 of AZD1222 vaccination. The sequence is built from TRBV9 and TRBJ1-1; matching of 5 bases hints at TRBD1 as the D gene. Read as DNA, the sequence is TGTGCCAGCAGCCCTTTACAGGCTACTGAAGCTTTCTTT. It is translated as CASSPLQATEAFF.